The rows below give T cell receptor beta chains drawn from one sample of a study of yellow fever vaccine responses in identical twins. TCRdb processed the RT-PCR reads anew with MiXCR; each CDR3 protein has one entry. The sample has 30,000 to 40,000 distinct CDR3 sequences, 60% seen once. The sample consisted of T cells from blood (PBMCs), unsorted or a sorted subset (not recorded which), taken before or after yellow fever vaccination (not recorded which). All receptors come from a woman in her late teens or twenties who received the yellow fever vaccine. The CDR3 runs from the conserved cysteine through the conserved F or W. The D gene is left open where the match is weak. Size is stated for part of the rows, as once, few or many counts, or as a class when the clone is expanded.

CASSAGISGGSGETQYF	TGTGCCAGCAGCGCCGGGATTAGCGGGGGGTCGGGTGAGACCCAGTACTTC	-	TRBV5-5	TRBJ2-5	TRBD2
CSPPWQGKMVAFF	TGCAGCCCCCCCTGGCAGGGGAAAATGGTGGCTTTCTTT	-	TRBV29-1	TRBJ1-1	-
CASSPGQPYEQYF	TGTGCCAGCTCACCGGGACAGCCCTACGAGCAGTACTTC	-	TRBV18	TRBJ2-7	TRBD1
CASSSSGRAGDEQFF	TGTGCCAGCAGCTCAAGCGGGAGGGCCGGCGATGAGCAGTTCTTC	few	TRBV5-5	TRBJ2-1	TRBD2
CSSVASGSPGRNEQFF	TGCAGCTCAGTGGCTAGCGGGAGTCCCGGGAGGAATGAGCAGTTCTTC	-	TRBV29-1	TRBJ2-1	TRBD2
CASRQVLYNEQFF	TGTGCCAGCAGGCAGGTTCTCTACAATGAGCAGTTCTTC	-	TRBV13	TRBJ2-1	-
CASSPRRTEIQETQYF	TGCGCCAGCAGTCCAAGACGGACAGAAATACAAGAGACCCAGTACTTC	-	TRBV23-1	TRBJ2-5	-
CASSPNGIHEQFF	TGTGCCAGTAGTCCCAATGGTATCCATGAGCAGTTCTTC	-	TRBV19	TRBJ2-1	-
CSVEWTNEQFF	TGCAGCGTTGAGTGGACCAATGAGCAGTTCTTC	-	TRBV29-1	TRBJ2-1	-
CASSQGGGRNEQYF	TGTGCCAGCAGCCAAGGTGGGGGTCGAAACGAGCAGTACTTC	-	TRBV4-2	TRBJ2-7	-
CASSQTGGLQPQHF	TGTGCCAGCAGCCAAACAGGGGGCCTTCAGCCCCAGCATTTT	-	TRBV3-1	TRBJ1-5	TRBD1
CASSDSPGAAYEQYF	TGTGCCAGCAGTGATTCCCCGGGTGCCGCCTACGAGCAGTACTTC	-	TRBV2	TRBJ2-7	-
CASEFGNEQFF	TGTGCCAGCGAGTTTGGCAATGAGCAGTTCTTC	few	TRBV5-4	TRBJ2-1	-
CASSPGTEAFF	TGTGCCAGCAGTCCGGGCACTGAAGCTTTCTTT	few	TRBV12-3/TRBV12-4	TRBJ1-1	-
CASSSLLAGLGNEQFF	TGTGCCAGCAGTTCCCTACTAGCGGGGTTAGGCAATGAGCAGTTCTTC	-	TRBV6-5	TRBJ2-1	TRBD2
CASSLLAGVVIEQFF	TGTGCCAGCAGCTTACTAGCGGGAGTCGTTATTGAGCAGTTCTTC	-	TRBV13	TRBJ2-1	TRBD2
CASSLRQGALSYEQYF	TGTGCCAGCAGTTTACGGCAGGGAGCTCTTTCCTACGAGCAGTACTTC	few	TRBV12-3/TRBV12-4	TRBJ2-7	-
CASSLGGLEAFF	TGTGCCAGCAGCTTAGGAGGACTTGAAGCTTTCTTT	-	TRBV7-9	TRBJ1-1	-
CASNIGQGGGYTF	TGCGCCAGCAATATTGGACAGGGCGGGGGCTACACCTTC	-	TRBV10-1	TRBJ1-2	TRBD1
CASREAIRTNNSPLHF	TGTGCCAGCAGGGAAGCGATACGTACGAATAATTCACCCCTCCACTTT	-	TRBV2	TRBJ1-6	-
CASRLGRSNSPLHF	TGTGCCAGCAGGCTGGGACGGTCGAATTCACCCCTCCACTTT	few	TRBV6-1	TRBJ1-6	-
CASSLTSGGPRDTQYF	TGTGCCAGCAGCTTAACTAGCGGGGGCCCTCGGGATACGCAGTATTTT	few	TRBV7-8	TRBJ2-3	TRBD2
CASSPPGLGWPYF	TGTGCCAGCAGCCCCCCGGGCCTGGGGTGGCCGTACTTC	-	TRBV11-1	TRBJ2-5	-
CASNSGSGDTQYF	TGTGCCAGCAATAGCGGGAGTGGTGATACGCAGTATTTT	once	TRBV11-3	TRBJ2-3	TRBD2
CASSQRDGHYNEQFF	TGTGCCAGCTCACAACGGGACGGGCACTACAATGAGCAGTTCTTC	-	TRBV18	TRBJ2-1	-
CASSLLTTSYEQYF	TGTGCCAGCAGCTTACTGACTACTTCCTACGAGCAGTACTTC	-	TRBV11-2	TRBJ2-7	-
CASSLDPGFDGYTF	TGCGCCAGCAGCTTGGATCCGGGATTCGATGGCTACACCTTC	-	TRBV5-1	TRBJ1-2	-
CAISESGGTLTGELFF	TGTGCCATCAGTGAGTCGGGGGGAACCTTGACCGGGGAGCTGTTTTTT	-	TRBV10-3	TRBJ2-2	-
CASSRDSANTGELFF	TGTGCCAGCAGCAGAGACTCCGCGAACACCGGGGAGCTGTTTTTT	-	TRBV9	TRBJ2-2	-
CASSLVFGGSSAYNEQFF	TGTGCCAGCAGCTTAGTATTTGGCGGGAGTTCTGCCTACAATGAGCAGTTCTTC	few	TRBV11-3	TRBJ2-1	TRBD2
CASTENTEAFF	TGTGCCAGCACCGAAAACACTGAAGCTTTCTTT	-	TRBV12-3/TRBV12-4	TRBJ1-1	-
CAINRQGESANYGYTF	TGTGCCATCAACCGACAGGGGGAATCAGCTAACTATGGCTACACCTTC	-	TRBV10-3	TRBJ1-2	TRBD1